This TCR beta chain emerged from a study of fetal regulatory T cell absence and autoimmunity. Overall study results and limits: Oligoclonal TCR enrichment in pancreas over cord blood reached over 90-fold for some clones. TRB gene family usage was broadly similar in cord blood and pancreas.

As concerns this clone: As yet, its antigen is unknown.

The survey-level immunoSEQ assay was used. Using immunoSEQ multiplex PCR, the repertoire was profiled, and TCRdb retains in-frame clones only, with some absent. This sample has approximately 94,000 clones, with 60% to 80% found just once. This CDR3 region has 18 residues. Trimming cost V 2 bases and J 6 bases; bases outside gene matches: 18. In germline, CDR1 is MNHNS, CDR2 SASEGT. This chain joins TRBV6-1 and TRBJ1-2, with 7 nucleotides matching TRBD1. The sequencing sample was made of pancreas tissue. This clonotype originated in a male donor with IPEX syndrome. The CDR3 sequence is CASSEWVGFEGGKNGYTF. Here the CDR3 DNA reads TGTGCCAGCAGTGAATGGGTAGGATTCGAAGGGGGCAAGAATGGCTACACCTTC.